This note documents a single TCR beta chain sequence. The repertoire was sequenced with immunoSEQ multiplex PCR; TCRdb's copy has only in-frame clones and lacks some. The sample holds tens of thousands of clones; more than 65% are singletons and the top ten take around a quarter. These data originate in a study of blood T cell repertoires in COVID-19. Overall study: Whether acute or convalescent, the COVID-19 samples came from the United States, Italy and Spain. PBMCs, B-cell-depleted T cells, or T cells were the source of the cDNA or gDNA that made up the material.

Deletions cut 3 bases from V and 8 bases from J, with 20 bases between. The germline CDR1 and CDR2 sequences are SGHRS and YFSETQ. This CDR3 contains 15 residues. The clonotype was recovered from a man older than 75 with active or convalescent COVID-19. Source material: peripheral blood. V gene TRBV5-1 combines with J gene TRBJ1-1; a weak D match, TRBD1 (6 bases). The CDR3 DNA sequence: TGCGCCAGCAGCTCCGCAGTGTCCGGGACAAGGGAAGCTTTCTTT. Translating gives CASSSAVSGTREAFF.